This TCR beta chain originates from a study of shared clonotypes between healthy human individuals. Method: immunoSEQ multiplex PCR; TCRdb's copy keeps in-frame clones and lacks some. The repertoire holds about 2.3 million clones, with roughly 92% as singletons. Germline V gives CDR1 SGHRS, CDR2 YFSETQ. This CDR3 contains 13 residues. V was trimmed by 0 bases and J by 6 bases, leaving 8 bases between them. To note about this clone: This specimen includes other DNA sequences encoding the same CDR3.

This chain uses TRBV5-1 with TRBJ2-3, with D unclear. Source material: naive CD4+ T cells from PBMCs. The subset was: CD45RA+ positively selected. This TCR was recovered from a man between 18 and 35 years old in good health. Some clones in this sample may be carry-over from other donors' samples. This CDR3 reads CASSLGARDTQYF. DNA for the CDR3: TGCGCCAGCAGCTTGGGGGCTAGGGATACGCAGTATTTT.